This TCR beta chain comes out of a study of vaccination and CD4 T cells after COVID-19. Across the whole study: Participants received two doses of either BNT162b2 or mRNA-1273 vaccine. Notes on the study in general: Vaccine-specific clones numbering 304 of 307 showed spike mono-reactivity in convalescent patients.

Of note for this clonotype: Its antigen remains unknown.

The Oncomine TCR Beta short-read assay generated sequence data from the DNA of cultured CD4+ T cells. TCRdb processed the PCR reads anew with MiXCR; each CDR3 protein has one entry. The table lists some 7,000 distinct CDR3 sequences, approximately 40% of them singletons. The V and J ends lost 7 bases and 2 bases, in that order; junction bases with no gene match: 5. CDR1 and CDR2 from the germline V gene are MGHDK and SYGVNS. The CDR3 sequence is 15 residues long. The sample's treatment: roughly 10-day PBMC culture with coronavirus spike peptide pools or control peptides (ViraFEST assay). Ahead of the COVID-19 pandemic (2011-2018), the CD4+ T cells of the unexposed donor were collected. After about 11 days of culture, CD4+ T cells were negatively selected.

Sequenced material: CD4+ T cells from blood, cultured in vitro. This receptor was taken from a human donor in good health. The chain uses TRBV25-1 and TRBJ2-3, with 11 bases lining up with TRBD1. Written as DNA, the CDR3 is TGTGCCAGCATGCGGGGACAGGGGGTCACAGATACGCAGTATTTT. Protein product: CASMRGQGVTDTQYF.